The clone carrying this T cell receptor (beta chain) was seen just once. This entry comes from a study of control samples from healthy donors and cancer patients. Assay: immunoSEQ multiplex PCR; the TCRdb copy retains only in-frame clones and omits some. The sample comprises approximately 140,000 clones, about 90% of which are singletons, and approximately 7% rests with the top ten. CDR1 and CDR2 from the germline V gene are GTSNPN and SVGIG (reference sequence). This CDR3 contains 16 residues. V lost 3 bases to trimming and J lost 0 bases, with 15 bases between them. The chain joins TRBV30 to TRBJ2-1; tentative D call: TRBD2 (6 bases). Sample: blood. The sequence came from a man between 18 and 35 years old in good health. The CDR3 DNA is TGTGCCTGGAGGGGGGGTCCGGGGAGCTCCTACAATGAGCAGTTCTTC. It translates to CAWRGGPGSSYNEQFF. Based on the CDR3 plus reference TRBV30 and TRBJ2-1, the full variable domain is SQTIHQWPATLVQPVGSPLSLECTVEGTSNPNLYWYRQAAGRGLQLLFYSVGIGQISSEVPQNLSASRPQDRQFILSSKKLLLSDSGFYLCAWRGGPGSSYNEQFFGPGTRLTVL.